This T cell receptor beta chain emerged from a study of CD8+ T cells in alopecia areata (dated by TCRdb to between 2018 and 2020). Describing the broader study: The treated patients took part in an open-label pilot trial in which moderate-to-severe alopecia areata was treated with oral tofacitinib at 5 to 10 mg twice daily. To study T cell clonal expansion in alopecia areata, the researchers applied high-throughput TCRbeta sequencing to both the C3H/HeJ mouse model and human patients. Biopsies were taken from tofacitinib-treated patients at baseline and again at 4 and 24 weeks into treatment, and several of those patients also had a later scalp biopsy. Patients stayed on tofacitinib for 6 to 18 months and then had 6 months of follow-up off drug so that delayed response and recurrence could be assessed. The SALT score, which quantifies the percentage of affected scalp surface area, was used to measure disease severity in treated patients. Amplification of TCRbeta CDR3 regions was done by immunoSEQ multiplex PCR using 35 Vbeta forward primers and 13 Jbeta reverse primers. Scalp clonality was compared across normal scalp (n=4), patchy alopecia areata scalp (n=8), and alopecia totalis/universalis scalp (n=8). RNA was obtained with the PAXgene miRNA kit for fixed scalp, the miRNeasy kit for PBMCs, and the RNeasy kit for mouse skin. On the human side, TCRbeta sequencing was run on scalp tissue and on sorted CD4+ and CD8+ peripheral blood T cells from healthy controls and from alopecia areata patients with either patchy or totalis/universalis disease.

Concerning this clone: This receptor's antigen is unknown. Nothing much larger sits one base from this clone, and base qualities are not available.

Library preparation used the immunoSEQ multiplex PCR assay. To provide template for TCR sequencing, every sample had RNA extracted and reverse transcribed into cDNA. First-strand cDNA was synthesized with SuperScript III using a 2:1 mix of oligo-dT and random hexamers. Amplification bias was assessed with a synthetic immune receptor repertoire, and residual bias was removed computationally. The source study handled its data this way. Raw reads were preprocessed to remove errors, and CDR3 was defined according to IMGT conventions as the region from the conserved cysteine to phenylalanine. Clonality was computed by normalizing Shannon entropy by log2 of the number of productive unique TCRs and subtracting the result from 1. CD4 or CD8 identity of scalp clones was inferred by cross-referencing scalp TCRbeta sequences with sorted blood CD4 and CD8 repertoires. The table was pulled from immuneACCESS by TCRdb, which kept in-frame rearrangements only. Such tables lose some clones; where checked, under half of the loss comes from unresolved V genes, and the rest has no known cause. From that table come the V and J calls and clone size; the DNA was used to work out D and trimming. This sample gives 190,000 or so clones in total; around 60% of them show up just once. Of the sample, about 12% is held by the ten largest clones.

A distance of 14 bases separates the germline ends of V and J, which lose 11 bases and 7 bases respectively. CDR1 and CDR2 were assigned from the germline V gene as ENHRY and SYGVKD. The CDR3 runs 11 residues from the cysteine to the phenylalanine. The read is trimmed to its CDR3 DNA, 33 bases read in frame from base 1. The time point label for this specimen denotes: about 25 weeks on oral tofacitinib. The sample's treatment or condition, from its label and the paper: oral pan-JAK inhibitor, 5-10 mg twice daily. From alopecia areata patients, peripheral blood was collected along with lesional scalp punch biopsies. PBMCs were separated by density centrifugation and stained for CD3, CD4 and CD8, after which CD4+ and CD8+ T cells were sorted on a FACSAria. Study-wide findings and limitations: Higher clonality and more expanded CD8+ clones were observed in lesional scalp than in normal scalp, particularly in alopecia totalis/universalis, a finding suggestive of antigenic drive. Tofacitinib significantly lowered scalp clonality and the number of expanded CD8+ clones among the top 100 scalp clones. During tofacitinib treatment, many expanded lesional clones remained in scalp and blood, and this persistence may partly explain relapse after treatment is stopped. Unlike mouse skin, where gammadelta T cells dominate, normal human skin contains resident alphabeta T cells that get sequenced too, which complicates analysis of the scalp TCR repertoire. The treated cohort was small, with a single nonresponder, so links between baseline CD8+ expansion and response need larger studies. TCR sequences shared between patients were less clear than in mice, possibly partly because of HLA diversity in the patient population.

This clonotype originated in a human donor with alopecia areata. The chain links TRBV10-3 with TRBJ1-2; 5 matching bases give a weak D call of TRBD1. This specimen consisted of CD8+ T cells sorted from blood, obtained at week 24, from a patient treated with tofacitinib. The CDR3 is CASQALGGYTF. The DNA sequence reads TGTGCCTCACAGGCTTTGGGTGGCTACACCTTC.